This note documents a single T cell receptor beta chain sequence. What it binds is unknown. The data were obtained in a study of OX40 agonist ivuxolimab in advanced cancers. Study observations and caveats: CD4+ T cells averaged fewer expanded clones than CD8+ T cells.

Method: immunoSEQ multiplex PCR; TCRdb's copy keeps in-frame clones and lacks some. The table includes about 84,000 clones, 94% detected once. The CDR3 contains 13 residues. CDR1 and CDR2 (germline): SGDLS, YYNGEE. Trimming pared 0 bases from V and 2 bases from J, leaving 5 bases between. The chain is built from TRBV9 and TRBJ1-1, with D unclear. The TCR sequence derives from an adult with an advanced solid tumor such as melanoma, head and neck, liver or kidney cancer. The sample consisted of CD4+ or CD8+ T cells sorted from blood, taken in a trial of the OX40 agonist ivuxolimab. CDR3 sequence reads: CASSVEGNTEAFF. The CDR3 nucleotides read TGTGCCAGCAGCGTAGAGGGAAACACTGAAGCTTTCTTT.